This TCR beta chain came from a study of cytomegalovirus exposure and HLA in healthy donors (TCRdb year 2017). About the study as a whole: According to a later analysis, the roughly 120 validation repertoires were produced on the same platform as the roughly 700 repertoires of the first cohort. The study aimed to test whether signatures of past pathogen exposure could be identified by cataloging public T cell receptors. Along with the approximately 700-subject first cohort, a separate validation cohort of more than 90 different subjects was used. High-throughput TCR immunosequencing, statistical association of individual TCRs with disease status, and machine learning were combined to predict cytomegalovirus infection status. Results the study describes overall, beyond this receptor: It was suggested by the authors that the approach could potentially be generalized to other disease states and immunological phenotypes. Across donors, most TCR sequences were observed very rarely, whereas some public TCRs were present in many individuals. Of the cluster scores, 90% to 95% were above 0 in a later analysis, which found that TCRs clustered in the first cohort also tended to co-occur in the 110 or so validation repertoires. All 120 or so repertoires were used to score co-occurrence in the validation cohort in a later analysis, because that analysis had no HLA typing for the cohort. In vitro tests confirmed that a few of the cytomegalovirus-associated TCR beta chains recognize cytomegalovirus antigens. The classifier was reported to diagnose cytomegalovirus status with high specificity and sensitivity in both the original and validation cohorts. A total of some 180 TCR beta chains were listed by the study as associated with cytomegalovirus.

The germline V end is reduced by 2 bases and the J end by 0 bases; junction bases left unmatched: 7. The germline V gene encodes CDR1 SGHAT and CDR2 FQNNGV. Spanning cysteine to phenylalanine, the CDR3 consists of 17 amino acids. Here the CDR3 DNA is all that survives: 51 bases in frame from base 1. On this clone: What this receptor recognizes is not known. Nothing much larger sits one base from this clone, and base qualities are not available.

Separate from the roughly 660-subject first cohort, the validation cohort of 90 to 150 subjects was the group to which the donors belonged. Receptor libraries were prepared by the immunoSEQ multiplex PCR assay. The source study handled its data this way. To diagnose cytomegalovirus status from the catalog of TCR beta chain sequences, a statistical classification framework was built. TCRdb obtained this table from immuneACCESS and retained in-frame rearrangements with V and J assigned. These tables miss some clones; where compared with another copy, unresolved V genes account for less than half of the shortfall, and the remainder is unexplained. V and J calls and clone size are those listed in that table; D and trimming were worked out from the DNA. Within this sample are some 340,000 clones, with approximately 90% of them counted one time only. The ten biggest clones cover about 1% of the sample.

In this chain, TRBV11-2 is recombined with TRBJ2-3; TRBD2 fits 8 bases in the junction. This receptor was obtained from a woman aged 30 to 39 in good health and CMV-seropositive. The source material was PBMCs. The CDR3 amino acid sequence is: CASSLSGSGVSTDTQYF. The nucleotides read TGTGCCAGCAGCTTAAGTGGTAGCGGGGTTAGCACAGATACGCAGTATTTT.